The 16 T cell receptor beta chains below all came from one sample that was sequenced in a study of CD8+ T cells in alopecia areata. Sequencing relied on a cDNA template that was reverse transcribed from extracted RNA. Method: immunoSEQ multiplex PCR; TCRdb's copy keeps in-frame clones and lacks some. The table has approximately 63,000 clones, 55% to 75% seen once. The sample consisted of CD8+ T cells sorted from blood, taken at week 0. Receptor source: a human donor with alopecia areata.

V gene TRBV30 combines with J gene TRBJ2-1; no definite D call. This CDR3 contains 13 residues. Germline values: CDR1 GTSNPN, CDR2 SVGIG (reference sequence). Between the trimmed V and J ends, which lost 2 bases and 0 bases, there was a span of 5 bases. The CDR3 DNA reads as TGTGCCTGGAGTCTGAGCTCCTACAATGAGCAGTTCTTC. Protein product: CAWSLSSYNEQFF.

The chain joins TRBV29-1 to TRBJ2-7; 8 nucleotides match TRBD2. CDR1 and CDR2 from the germline V gene are SQVTM and ANQGSEA. Trimming removed 7 bases from V and 6 bases from J; junction bases left unmatched: 11. This CDR3 is 13 amino acids long. The CDR3, as DNA: TGCAGCGCCGGGGGGGATTCCACCTTCGAGCAGTACTTC. Translated: CSAGGDSTFEQYF.

The V gene is TRBV25-1, the J gene TRBJ1-1; 8 bases are a match to TRBD1. V trimming: 3 bases; J trimming: 3 bases; junction bases outside the gene matches: 3. Germline values: CDR1 MGHDK, CDR2 SYGVNS. The CDR3 has 14 amino acids. The CDR3 region is CASSEMTGDTEAFF. The CDR3 coding sequence is TGTGCCAGCAGTGAGATGACAGGGGACACTGAAGCTTTCTTT.

This chain joins TRBV29-1 and TRBJ2-2; 8 bases align to TRBD1. Germline V CDR1 and CDR2: SQVTM, ANQGSEA. Germline trimming cut 6 bases from V and 1 base from J; bases unmatched to any gene: 1. The CDR3 has 13 residues. The CDR3 sequence: CSVDRGNTGELFF. DNA of the CDR3: TGCAGCGTCGACAGGGGGAACACCGGGGAGCTGTTTTTT.

V and J are TRBV9 and TRBJ2-1; D not certain. The CDR3 is 12 residues long. Germline V lookup: CDR1 SGDLS, CDR2 YYNGEE. The V gene lost 0 bases and the J gene lost 9 bases, with 7 bases spanning the gap. CDR3 nucleotide sequence: TGTGCCAGCAGCGTAGACCGGAGTGAGCAGTTCTTC. It codes for CASSVDRSEQFF. The whole variable domain, remainder taken from reference TRBV9 and TRBJ2-1, is DSGVTQTPKHLITATGQRVTLRCSPRSGDLSVYWYQQSLDQGLQFLIQYYNGEERAKGNILERFSAQQFPDLHSELNLSSLELGDSALYFCASSVDRSEQFFGPGTRLTVL.

The gene calls are TRBV19 and TRBJ2-1; TRBD2 matches at 12 bases. V lost 8 bases to trimming and J lost 6 bases; unmatched junction nucleotides: 14. CDR1 and CDR2 (germline): LNHDA, SQIVND (reference sequence). The CDR3 length is 17 residues. The CDR3 protein is CASCSRLAGDSANEQFF. CDR3 nucleotides: TGTGCCAGTTGTAGCCGACTAGCGGGAGATTCAGCCAATGAGCAGTTCTTC.

CDR3 sequence (DNA): TGTGCCAGCAGTTCCGTCGGGACTAGCGGCACAGATACGCAGTATTTT. Amino acid sequence: CASSSVGTSGTDTQYF. The chain employs TRBV28 and TRBJ2-3, with 10 bases fitting TRBD2. With 4 bases clipped from V and 1 base from J, the junction kept 5 bases outside the gene matches. CDR3 length: 16 residues. CDR1 and CDR2 (germline): MDHEN, SYDVKM.

The chain uses TRBV5-6 and TRBJ2-7; 7 nucleotides agree with TRBD2. The ends lost 0 bases at V and 4 bases at J; junction bases unmatched: 4. There are 14 residues in the CDR3. CDR1 and CDR2 (germline): SGHDT, YYEEEE. CDR3 sequence: CASSLVGTTYEQYF. CDR3 DNA sequence: TGTGCCAGCAGCTTGGTAGGGACTACATACGAGCAGTACTTC.

A few counts support this clone. The chain has TRBV4-1 and TRBJ2-1; D tentatively reads TRBD1 or TRBD2 (6 bases each). Germline-derived CDR1 and CDR2 are MGHRA and YSYEKL. V lost 4 bases, J lost 7 bases, and 17 bases lay in between. This CDR3 contains 15 residues. The CDR3 is CASSPEGGGVNEQFF. The CDR3 DNA sequence: TGCGCCAGCAGCCCTGAAGGGGGAGGTGTGAATGAGCAGTTCTTC.

The chain combines TRBV7-3 with TRBJ2-3; TRBD1 agrees at 9 bases. Germline V gene data show CDR1 as SGHTA and CDR2 as FQGTGA. V lost 5 bases to trimming and J lost 0 bases; unmatched junction nucleotides: 3. The CDR3 sequence is 15 residues long. The DNA for the CDR3 is TGTGCCAGCAGCGCGACAGGGGGTAGCACAGATACGCAGTATTTT. Encoded protein: CASSATGGSTDTQYF.

In this sample, this clone turned up a few times. The gene calls are TRBV4-1 and TRBJ2-5; possibly TRBD1 for D (6 bases). The germline V gene encodes CDR1 MGHRA and CDR2 YSYEKL. V shed 0 bases and J shed 2 bases, with 10 bases lying between them. The CDR3 contains 15 residues. CDR3 sequence: CASSQEAGDQETQYF. DNA of the CDR3: TGCGCCAGCAGCCAAGAGGCAGGGGATCAAGAGACCCAGTACTTC.

The V call is TRBV29-1, the J call TRBJ1-4; no reliable D call. Trimming pared 0 bases from V and 14 bases from J, leaving 22 bases between. CDR1 and CDR2 from the germline V gene are SQVTM and ANQGSEA. This CDR3 region has 15 residues. The chain's CDR3 is CSVEDIRDGEVLLFF. As DNA, the CDR3 is TGCAGCGTTGAAGACATCCGAGACGGGGAGGTTTTGCTGTTTTTT. Complete variable domain (other parts from reference TRBV29-1 and TRBJ1-4): SAVISQKPSRDICQRGTSLTIQCQVDSQVTMMFWYRQQPGQSLTLIATANQGSEATYESGFVIDKFPISRPNLTFSTLTVSNMSPEDSSIYLCSVEDIRDGEVLLFFGSGTQLSVL.

The genes are TRBV11-2 and TRBJ2-7; the D gene could be TRBD1 or TRBD2 (6 bases each). Trimming shortened V by 6 bases and J by 3 bases, and 21 bases separated the two germline ends. The germline gives CDR1 SGHAT, CDR2 FQNNGV. The CDR3 spans 16 residues. The CDR3 here is CASSTLPWGAHYEQYF. The CDR3 bases are TGTGCCAGCAGTACCCTCCCGTGGGGGGCTCACTACGAGCAGTACTTC.

This rearrangement joins TRBV27 to TRBJ2-4; 11 nucleotides agree with TRBD2. The CDR3 has 15 residues. Germline lookup yields CDR1 MNHEY and CDR2 SMNVEV (reference sequence). Trimming removed 5 bases from V and 5 bases from J; junction bases left unmatched: 5. The CDR3 spells CASSPGTSGENIQYF. CDR3 bases: TGTGCCAGCAGTCCGGGGACTAGCGGCGAAAACATTCAGTACTTC.

V gene TRBV11-1 combines with J gene TRBJ2-7, with 8 bases aligning to TRBD1. V shed 5 bases and J 2 bases; nucleotides not matched to a gene: 2. CDR3 size: 13 residues. Per the germline V gene, CDR1 is SGHAT and CDR2 is FQDESV (reference sequence). The CDR3 coding sequence is TGTGCCAGCAGCGCGGGACAGGCCTACGAGCAGTACTTC. Its protein product is CASSAGQAYEQYF.

This clone was observed a few times. The chain carries TRBV18 and TRBJ2-5; the D is unclear. Germline V gene lookup returns CDR1 KGHSH and CDR2 LQKENI. Between the trimmed V and J ends, which lost 4 bases and 8 bases, there was a span of 8 bases. The CDR3 length is 11 residues. CDR3 protein: CASSRWETQYF. CDR3 DNA sequence: TGTGCCAGCTCACGGTGGGAAACCCAGTACTTC.